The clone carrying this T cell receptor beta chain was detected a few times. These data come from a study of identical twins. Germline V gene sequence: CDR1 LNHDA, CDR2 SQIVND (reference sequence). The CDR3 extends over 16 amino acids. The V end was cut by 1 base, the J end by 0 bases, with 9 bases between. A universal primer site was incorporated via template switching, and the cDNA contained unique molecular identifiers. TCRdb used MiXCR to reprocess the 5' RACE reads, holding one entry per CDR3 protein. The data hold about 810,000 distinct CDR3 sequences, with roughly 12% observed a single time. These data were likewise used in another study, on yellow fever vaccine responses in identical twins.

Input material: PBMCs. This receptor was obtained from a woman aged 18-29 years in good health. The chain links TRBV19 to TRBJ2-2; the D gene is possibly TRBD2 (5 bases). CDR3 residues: CASSIATKTNTGELFF. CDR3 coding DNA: TGTGCCAGTAGTATAGCGACTAAAACGAACACCGGGGAGCTGTTTTTT.